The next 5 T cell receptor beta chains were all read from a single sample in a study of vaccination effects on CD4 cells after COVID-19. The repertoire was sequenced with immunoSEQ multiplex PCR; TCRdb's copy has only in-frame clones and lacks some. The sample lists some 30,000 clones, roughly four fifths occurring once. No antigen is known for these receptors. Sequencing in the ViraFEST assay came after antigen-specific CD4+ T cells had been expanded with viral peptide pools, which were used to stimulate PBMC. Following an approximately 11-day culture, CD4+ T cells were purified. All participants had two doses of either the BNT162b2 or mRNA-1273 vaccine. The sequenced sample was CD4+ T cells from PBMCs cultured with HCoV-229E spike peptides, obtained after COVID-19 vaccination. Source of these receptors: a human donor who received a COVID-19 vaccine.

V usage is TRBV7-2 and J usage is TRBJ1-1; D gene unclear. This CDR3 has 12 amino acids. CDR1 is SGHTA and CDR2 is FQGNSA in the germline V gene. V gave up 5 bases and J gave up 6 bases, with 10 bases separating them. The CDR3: CASSQILAEAFF. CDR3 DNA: TGTGCCAGCAGCCAGATTTTAGCTGAAGCTTTCTTT.

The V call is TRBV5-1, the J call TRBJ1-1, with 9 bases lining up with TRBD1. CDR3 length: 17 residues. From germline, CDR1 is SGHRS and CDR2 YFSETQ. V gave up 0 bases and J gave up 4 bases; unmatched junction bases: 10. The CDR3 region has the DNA TGCGCCAGCAGCTTGGAGGGACAGGGAGTAGGTGGCACTGAAGCTTTCTTT. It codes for CASSLEGQGVGGTEAFF.

This CDR3 reads CASSPGLQETQYF. The CDR3 nucleotides read TGTGCCAGCAGCCCAGGACTCCAAGAGACCCAGTACTTC. This chain connects TRBV5-6 to TRBJ2-5; possibly TRBD2 for D (5 bases). Germline CDR1 and CDR2: SGHDT and YYEEEE. Trimming left V 4 bases short and J 1 base short, with 8 bases between. The CDR3 totals 13 residues.

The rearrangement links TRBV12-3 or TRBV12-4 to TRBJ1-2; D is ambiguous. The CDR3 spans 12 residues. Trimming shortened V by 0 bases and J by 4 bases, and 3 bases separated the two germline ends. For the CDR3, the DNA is TGTGCCAGCAGTTTAGCCAGCTATGGCTACACCTTC. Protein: CASSLASYGYTF.

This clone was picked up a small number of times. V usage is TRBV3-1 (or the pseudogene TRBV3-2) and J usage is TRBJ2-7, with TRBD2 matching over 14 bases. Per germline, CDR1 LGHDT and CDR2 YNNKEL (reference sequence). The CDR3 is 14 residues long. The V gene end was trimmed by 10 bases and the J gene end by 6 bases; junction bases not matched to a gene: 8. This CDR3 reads CATVGTSGSSEQYF. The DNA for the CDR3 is TGTGCCACCGTAGGGACTAGCGGGAGTTCCGAGCAGTACTTC.